The 23 T cell receptor beta chains given below trace back to one sample, sequenced in a study of T cells in Graves' hyperthyroidism and ophthalmopathy. Using RNA transcripts as the source, TCR beta CDR3 regions were amplified. The study used the HTBI primer set for a first-round RT-PCR of the TCR CDR3. TCRdb recomputed calls from the multiplex PCR reads with MiXCR, one row per CDR3 protein. The data contain about 420,000 distinct CDR3 sequences, approximately 14% of them singletons. Sequencing was done on a sample of blood. These receptors were collected from a woman under 30 with Graves' hyperthyroidism.

This chain links TRBV27 with TRBJ2-4, with D maybe TRBD1 (6 bases). This CDR3 comprises 15 residues. In germline, CDR1 is MNHEY, CDR2 SMNVEV (reference sequence). The germline V and J ends were trimmed by 6 bases and 4 bases, with 16 bases remaining between them. The DNA for the CDR3 is TGTGCCAGCAGCCCCCCAGGGGTGCGAAAAAACATTCAGTACTTC. It translates to CASSPPGVRKNIQYF.

This clonotype was picked up many times. This chain uses TRBV28 with TRBJ1-4; a weak D match, TRBD1 (6 bases). V was cut by 3 bases and J by 5 bases, with 10 bases left in between. The CDR3 covers 14 residues. Germline CDR1 and CDR2: MDHEN and SYDVKM. The CDR3 DNA is TGTGCCAGCAGTTTGACAGGAGGAAATGAAAAACTGTTTTTT. Amino acid sequence: CASSLTGGNEKLFF.

V usage is TRBV5-1 and J usage is TRBJ2-1; 7 bases are shared with TRBD2. The CDR3 covers 16 residues. V lost 4 bases and J lost 5; bases outside the gene matches: 12. Germline V lookup: CDR1 SGHRS, CDR2 YFSETQ. The CDR3 DNA sequence: TGCGCCAGCAGCCCTTCGCGTCTAGCGGTCCACAATGAGCAGTTCTTC. Translation: CASSPSRLAVHNEQFF.

This clonotype was counted between two and nine times. This rearrangement joins TRBV19 to TRBJ2-3, with TRBD1 matching over 11 bases. Germline loops: CDR1 LNHDA, CDR2 SQIVND (reference sequence). This CDR3 comprises 17 residues. J lost 1 base, V lost 3 bases, and 6 bases had no gene match. The CDR3 DNA follows: TGTGCCAGTAGTATGGGGACAGGGGGATTCGGCACAGATACGCAGTATTTT. Residues: CASSMGTGGFGTDTQYF.

This clonotype was found many times. This chain joins TRBV28 and TRBJ2-5; TRBD1 aligns across 8 bases. Germline trimming cut 4 bases from V and 7 bases from J; bases unmatched to any gene: 11. CDR1 is MDHEN, CDR2 SYDVKM, per germline. The CDR3 runs 15 residues. Written as DNA, the CDR3 is TGTGCCAGCAGTTCCCAGGGGGCAAATGAGAGGACCCAGTACTTC. Protein sequence: CASSSQGANERTQYF.

The chain employs TRBV7-2 and TRBJ1-6; no firm D call. Germline CDR1 SGHTA, CDR2 FQGNSA. V lost 0 bases, J lost 10 bases, and 13 bases lay in between. The CDR3 spans 15 residues. The CDR3 DNA is TGTGCCAGCAGCTTAGCGACCCTCCGGGGATCACCCCTCCACTTT. Protein sequence: CASSLATLRGSPLHF.

The V gene is TRBV5-1, the J gene TRBJ1-1; unclear D gene. Germline V gene sequence: CDR1 SGHRS, CDR2 YFSETQ. The CDR3 is made up of 14 amino acids. V gave up 0 bases and J gave up 10 bases, with 16 bases separating them. The chain's CDR3 is CASSLEGQDSLAFF. In DNA form, the CDR3 reads TGCGCCAGCAGCTTGGAAGGTCAGGACTCCTTAGCTTTCTTT.

This clonotype was detected many times. The chain recombines TRBV7-8 with TRBJ2-1, with TRBD1 matching over 9 bases. The trim removed 5 bases at V and 3 bases at J, leaving 5 bases unmatched. This CDR3 comprises 15 residues. The germline gives CDR1 SGHVS, CDR2 FQNEAQ. The CDR3 loop reads CASSLDRGHYNEQFF. As DNA, the CDR3 is TGTGCCAGCAGCCTGGACAGGGGACACTACAATGAGCAGTTCTTC.

Only a few counts were recorded for this clonotype. The chain uses TRBV4-1 and TRBJ2-7; TRBD2 is a possible D gene (5 bases). In germline, CDR1 is MGHRA, CDR2 YSYEKL. The CDR3 runs to 16 residues. Between the trimmed V and J ends, which lost 1 base and 3 bases, there was a span of 16 bases. CDR3 protein: CASSQATRGFDYEQYF. The CDR3, as DNA: TGCGCCAGCAGCCAAGCCACTCGGGGTTTCGACTACGAGCAGTACTTC.

Ten or more counts support this clonotype. CDR3 DNA sequence: TGTGCCAGCAGTTACCTTGGCAGCCTCTACGAGCAGTACTTC. Its translation: CASSYLGSLYEQYF. V usage is TRBV6-6 and J usage is TRBJ2-7; D unresolved. Per germline, CDR1 MNHNY and CDR2 SVGAGI (reference sequence). This CDR3 region has 14 residues. V was trimmed by 2 bases and J by 3 bases, leaving 11 bases between them.

This clonotype was counted ten times or more. V gene TRBV20-1 combines with J gene TRBJ1-1, with D possibly TRBD1 on 6 matching bases. Trimming took off 6 bases at V and 3 bases at J, with 17 bases between the two ends. Germline CDR1 is DFQATT and CDR2 is SNEGSKA (reference sequence). The CDR3 loop spans 14 amino acids. The CDR3 loop reads CSASRGPGDTEAFF. The CDR3 DNA sequence: TGCAGTGCCAGCAGGGGCCCGGGGGACACTGAAGCTTTCTTT.

Many counts were recorded for this clonotype. The chain carries TRBV11-2 and TRBJ2-7; possible D gene TRBD1, 6 bases. Germline values: CDR1 SGHAT, CDR2 FQNNGV. V was trimmed by 6 bases and J by 5 bases, leaving 23 bases between them. The CDR3 is 16 residues long. CDR3 in amino acids: CASSLSAGTPRDEQYF. The CDR3 DNA is TGTGCCAGCAGTCTGTCTGCCGGGACACCTCGGGACGAGCAGTACTTC. Filled out from reference TRBV11-2 and TRBJ2-7, the complete variable domain reads EAGVAQSPRYKIIEKRQSVAFWCNPISGHATLYWYQQILGQGPKLLIQFQNNGVVDDSQLPKDRFSAERLKGVDSTLKIQPAKLEDSAVYLCASSLSAGTPRDEQYFGPGTRLTVT.

The chain couples TRBV5-6 to TRBJ2-7; D gene unclear. The V end was cut by 6 bases, the J end by 3 bases, with 10 bases between. Germline CDR1 SGHDT, CDR2 YYEEEE. This CDR3 has 12 amino acids. The CDR3 DNA reads as TGTGCCAGCAACTCAAAAGACTACGAGCAGTACTTC. It is translated as CASNSKDYEQYF.

The V and J genes are TRBV12-5 and TRBJ1-1; D might be TRBD1 (6 bases). This CDR3 region has 13 residues. V lost 6 bases and J 5 bases, leaving 13 bases between the germline ends. The V gene's germline CDR1 is LGHNT and CDR2 FRNRAP. The CDR3 nucleotides read TGTGCTAGTGGAGGCACAGGGTTGACTGAAGCTTTCTTT. Its protein product is CASGGTGLTEAFF.

As regards this clonotype: One end of the junction varies from germline; a read error may be responsible. The chain links TRBV2 to TRBJ1-4, with D unclear. From germline, CDR1 is SNHLY and CDR2 FYNNEI. The CDR3 spans 16 residues. The CDR3 DNA sequence: TGTGCCAGCAGTAAGGACGGGAAGACAACTAGTGAAAAACTGTTTTTT. Protein product: CASSKDGKTTSEKLFF.

This clonotype was recorded many times. The rearrangement uses TRBV4-1 and TRBJ2-1, with 11 bases matching TRBD2. The V and J ends lost 4 bases and 3 bases, in that order; junction bases with no gene match: 5. The length of the CDR3 is 16 residues. The germline gives CDR1 MGHRA, CDR2 YSYEKL. CDR3 sequence reads: CASSPRLAGNYNEQFF. In DNA, the CDR3 is TGCGCCAGCAGCCCGCGACTAGCGGGAAACTACAATGAGCAGTTCTTC.

This clonotype was seen at least ten times. The chain combines TRBV10-1 with TRBJ2-7, with 10 bases that match TRBD2. Germline trimming cut 1 base from V and 3 bases from J; bases unmatched to any gene: 0. This CDR3 region has 14 residues. Germline values: CDR1 WNHNN, CDR2 SYGVQD (reference sequence). The CDR3 DNA is TGCGCCAGCAGTGAGTGGACTAGCGGCTACGAGCAGTACTTC. Translation: CASSEWTSGYEQYF.

The chain joins TRBV4-1 to TRBJ2-1; TRBD2 matches 12 bases. Per the germline V gene, CDR1 is MGHRA and CDR2 is YSYEKL. V lost 3 bases, J lost 8 bases, and 5 bases stayed unmatched. The CDR3 contains 15 residues. CDR3 DNA sequence: TGCGCCAGCAGCCAGGCTAGCGGGAGGGCCCATGAGCAGTTCTTC. Its protein product is CASSQASGRAHEQFF.

This clonotype has ten or more counts. The chain has TRBV3-1 and TRBJ1-1, with TRBD1 as a possible D gene (6 bases). The V end lost 4 bases, the J end lost 1 base, and 10 bases lay between the germline ends. This CDR3 has 14 residues. Germline loops: CDR1 LGHDT, CDR2 YNNKEL (reference sequence). DNA for the CDR3: TGTGCCAGCAGCCGCGGGGGCACGAACACTGAAGCTTTCTTT. Encoded protein: CASSRGGTNTEAFF.

In its sample, this clonotype was seen a few times. Its ends do not fully match the called genes, so a read error is possible. The J gene is TRBJ1-5, the V gene TRBV4-1; D may be TRBD1 (6 bases). The CDR3 extends over 17 amino acids. The germline CDR1 and CDR2 sequences are MGHRA and YSYEKL. CDR3 residues: CASSQGWTEMGHQPQHF. CDR3 nucleotides: TGCGCCAGCAGCCAAGGTTGGACAGAAATGGGACATCAGCCCCAACATTTT.

This clonotype was recorded many times. This sequence joins TRBV30 and TRBJ1-1, with D uncertain. V was clipped by 1 base and J by 8 bases, with 8 bases between them. This CDR3 is 11 amino acids long. From germline, CDR1 is GTSNPN and CDR2 SVGIG (reference sequence). The CDR3 DNA reads TGTGCCTGGAGTGAGAGTTGGGAAGCTTTCTTT. It translates to CAWSESWEAFF.

The table lists this clonotype with a few counts. This chain joins TRBV20-1 and TRBJ1-3; no firm D call. From germline, CDR1 is DFQATT and CDR2 SNEGSKA (reference sequence). V lost 0 bases and J lost 0, with 9 bases in between. The CDR3 is 15 residues long. This CDR3 is CSARDLTSSGNTIYF. CDR3 sequence (DNA): TGCAGTGCTAGAGATCTTACTTCCTCTGGAAACACCATATATTTT.

This clonotype has more than one count but fewer than ten. This chain joins TRBV7-9 and TRBJ2-7; 8 nucleotides agree with TRBD1. The CDR3 spans 15 residues. The germline CDR1 and CDR2 sequences are SEHNR and FQNEAQ (reference sequence). The V gene end was trimmed by 0 bases and the J gene end by 3 bases; junction bases not matched to a gene: 4. CDR3 protein: CASSLAGQENYEQYF. The CDR3 DNA reads as TGTGCCAGCAGCTTAGCGGGACAGGAGAACTACGAGCAGTACTTC.